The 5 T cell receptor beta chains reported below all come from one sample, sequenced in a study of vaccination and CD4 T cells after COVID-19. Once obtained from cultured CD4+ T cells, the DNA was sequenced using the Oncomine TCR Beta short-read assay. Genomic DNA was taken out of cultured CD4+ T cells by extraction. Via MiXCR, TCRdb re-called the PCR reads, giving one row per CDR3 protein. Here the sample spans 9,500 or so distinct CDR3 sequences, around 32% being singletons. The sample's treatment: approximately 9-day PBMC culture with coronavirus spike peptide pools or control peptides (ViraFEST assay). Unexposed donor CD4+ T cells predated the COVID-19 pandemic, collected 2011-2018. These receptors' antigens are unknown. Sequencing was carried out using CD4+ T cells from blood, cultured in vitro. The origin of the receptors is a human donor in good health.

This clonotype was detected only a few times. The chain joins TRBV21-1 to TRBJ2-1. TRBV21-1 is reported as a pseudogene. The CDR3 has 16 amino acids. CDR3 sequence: CASSKVSSSSYNEQFF. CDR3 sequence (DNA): TGTGCCAGCAGCAAAGTATCAAGTAGTTCCTACAATGAGCAGTTCTTC.

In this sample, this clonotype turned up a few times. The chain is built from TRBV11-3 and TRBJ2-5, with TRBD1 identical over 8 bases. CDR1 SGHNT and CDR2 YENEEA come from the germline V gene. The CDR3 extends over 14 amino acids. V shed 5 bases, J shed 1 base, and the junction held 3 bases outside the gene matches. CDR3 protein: CASSRDRGQETQYF. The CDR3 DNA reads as TGTGCCAGCAGCCGTGACAGGGGCCAAGAGACCCAGTACTTC.

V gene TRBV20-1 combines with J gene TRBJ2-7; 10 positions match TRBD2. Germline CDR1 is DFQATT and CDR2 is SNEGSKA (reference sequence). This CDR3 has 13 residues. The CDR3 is CPARGAGGYEQYF. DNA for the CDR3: TGCCCCGCTAGAGGAGCGGGAGGGTACGAGCAGTACTTC.

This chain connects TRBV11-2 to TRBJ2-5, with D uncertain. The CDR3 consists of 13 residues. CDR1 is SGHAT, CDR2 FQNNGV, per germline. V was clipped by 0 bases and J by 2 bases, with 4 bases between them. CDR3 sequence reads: CASSLDLQETQYF. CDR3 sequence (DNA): TGTGCCAGCAGCTTAGATCTACAAGAGACCCAGTACTTC.

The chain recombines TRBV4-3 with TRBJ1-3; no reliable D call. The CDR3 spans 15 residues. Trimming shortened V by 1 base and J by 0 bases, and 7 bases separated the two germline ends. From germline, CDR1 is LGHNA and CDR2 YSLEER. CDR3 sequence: CASSQGFSSGNTIYF. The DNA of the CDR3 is TGCGCCAGCAGCCAAGGTTTCAGCTCTGGAAACACCATATATTTT.